This T cell receptor (beta chain) originates from a study of T-cell reconstitution after alpha-beta-depleted transplantation in children. Whole-study results and caveats: Diversity and T-cell counts at one year after transplant derived mostly from new T cells. Several hundred expanded graft clones reportedly gave rise to the alpha-beta T cells present about two months after transplant.

A remark on this clonotype: Its specificity is unknown.

Molecular barcoding with unique molecular identifiers was used for the TCRbeta library. MiXCR, applied by TCRdb to the PCR reads, yields one record per CDR3 protein. Among some 290,000 distinct CDR3 sequences, around 25% were seen once, and the ten largest hold roughly 9.7%. This CDR3 has 15 amino acids. CDR1 is SGHTA and CDR2 is FQGNSA in the germline V gene. After removal of 3 bases from V and 5 bases from J, the junction contained 4 bases not matched to a gene. The TCR was taken from a male patient aged 10-17 years who had a stem cell transplant for acute lymphoblastic leukemia, so the T cells may come from the graft donor. The starting material was PBMCs, mostly from graft donor cells, obtained 180 days after TCRalphabeta/CD19-depleted stem cell transplant. This sequence joins TRBV7-2 and TRBJ2-7; TRBD2 aligns across 13 bases. CDR3 residues: CASSFRLAGGNEQYF. The CDR3 nucleotides are TGTGCCAGCAGCTTTCGACTAGCGGGAGGAAACGAGCAGTACTTC.